The rows below give T cell receptor beta chains drawn from one sample of a study of blood T cells in healthy people across ages. TCRdb reprocessed the 5' RACE reads via MiXCR and lists one record per CDR3 protein. The sample lists around 580,000 distinct CDR3 sequences; roughly 48% were seen once. The sample comprised blood. The receptors shown here come from an elderly man in good health. Both conserved end residues are part of each CDR3.

v_gene: TRBV7-9; j_gene: TRBJ1-5; CDR3aa: CASSFADQPQHF
v_gene: TRBV9; j_gene: TRBJ2-2; CDR3aa: CASRGGPDSGELFF
v_gene: TRBV27; j_gene: TRBJ2-3; CDR3aa: CASSLTSGGDTQYF
v_gene: TRBV3-1; j_gene: TRBJ2-7; CDR3aa: CTSSQVTSVAYEQYF
v_gene: TRBV11-2; j_gene: TRBJ2-2; CDR3aa: CASSLEGRRFGELFF
v_gene: TRBV5-1; j_gene: TRBJ2-5; CDR3aa: CASSLAGTPQETQYF
v_gene: TRBV5-5; j_gene: TRBJ2-5; CDR3aa: CASSLGGLEGAETQYF
v_gene: TRBV5-1; j_gene: TRBJ2-1; CDR3aa: CASSLLPSGGYNEQFF
v_gene: TRBV14; j_gene: TRBJ1-1; CDR3aa: CASSHRGWNTEAFF
v_gene: TRBV7-2; j_gene: TRBJ1-5; CDR3aa: CASSASPDRAFGSNQPQHF
v_gene: TRBV9; j_gene: TRBJ2-5; CDR3aa: CASSVNLGQIQETQYF
v_gene: TRBV15; j_gene: TRBJ1-5; CDR3aa: CATSTAGTGAYSNQPQHF
v_gene: TRBV5-1; j_gene: TRBJ2-5; CDR3aa: CASSLQSGTPETQYF
v_gene: TRBV6-5; j_gene: TRBJ2-7; CDR3aa: CASSPGTRAYEQYF
v_gene: TRBV20-1; j_gene: NA; CDR3aa: CSVTSGLAFAEQYF
v_gene: TRBV29-1; j_gene: NA; CDR3aa: CSATGVGETQYF
v_gene: TRBV6-6; j_gene: TRBJ1-1; CDR3aa: CASSGRQGVNTEAFF
v_gene: TRBV15; j_gene: TRBJ2-5; CDR3aa: CATSRGGETQYF
v_gene: TRBV20-1; j_gene: TRBJ1-6; CDR3aa: CSARDPRQGAAYNSPLHF
v_gene: TRBV20-1; j_gene: TRBJ2-7; CDR3aa: CSARDPGRGGSYEQYF
v_gene: TRBV20-1; j_gene: TRBJ1-6; CDR3aa: CSARGLPGQGGNSPLHF
v_gene: TRBV7-3; j_gene: TRBJ2-7; CDR3aa: CASSLTSGQGAYEQYF
v_gene: TRBV27; j_gene: TRBJ1-4; CDR3aa: CASSLLGSLKGEKLFF
v_gene: TRBV7-2; j_gene: TRBJ2-5; CDR3aa: CASSPRAGAQETQYF
v_gene: TRBV3-1; j_gene: TRBJ1-5; CDR3aa: CASSQDGVGSPQHF
v_gene: TRBV6-6; j_gene: TRBJ2-7; CDR3aa: CASSALPTGTYEQYF
v_gene: TRBV27; j_gene: TRBJ2-6; CDR3aa: CASSFGPSGGARSGANVLTF
v_gene: TRBV9; j_gene: TRBJ2-6; CDR3aa: CASSAWDRYSGANVLTF
v_gene: TRBV19; j_gene: TRBJ2-4; CDR3aa: CASSGGAKNIQYF
v_gene: TRBV20-1; j_gene: TRBJ2-5; CDR3aa: CSARPTMSRTRETQYF
v_gene: TRBV24-1; j_gene: TRBJ2-3; CDR3aa: CATSDASTDTQYF
v_gene: TRBV7-3; j_gene: TRBJ2-1; CDR3aa: CASSPTGGRDEQFF
v_gene: TRBV7-3; j_gene: TRBJ2-1; CDR3aa: CASSFWETPSYNEQFF
v_gene: TRBV7-2; j_gene: TRBJ1-1; CDR3aa: CASSPGTGTMNTEAFF
v_gene: TRBV15; j_gene: TRBJ2-6; CDR3aa: CATSRAGTSGVNVLTF
v_gene: TRBV5-5; j_gene: NA; CDR3aa: CASSSSENEQYF
v_gene: TRBV10-3; j_gene: TRBJ1-2; CDR3aa: CGSRGEVGGYTF
v_gene: TRBV4-3; j_gene: TRBJ1-2; CDR3aa: CASSPPGRDYGYTF
v_gene: TRBV6-6; j_gene: TRBJ1-2; CDR3aa: CASSAGSNYGYTF
v_gene: TRBV6-2/TRBV6-3; j_gene: TRBJ2-5; CDR3aa: CASSYTTSGQETQYF
v_gene: TRBV6-5; j_gene: TRBJ2-2; CDR3aa: CASSYLPMNTGELFF
v_gene: TRBV7-2; j_gene: TRBJ2-7; CDR3aa: CASSAPGWAQYF
v_gene: TRBV6-5; j_gene: TRBJ2-7; CDR3aa: CASASPGGPHEQYF
v_gene: TRBV3-1; j_gene: TRBJ2-6; CDR3aa: CAAPGTGEPRGSGANVLTF
v_gene: TRBV6-6; j_gene: TRBJ2-1; CDR3aa: CASSGGDRWNEQFF
v_gene: TRBV5-1; j_gene: NA; CDR3aa: CASSLAETGFREQYF
v_gene: TRBV3-1; j_gene: TRBJ2-1; CDR3aa: CASSQERSGGGPNEQFF
v_gene: TRBV12-3/TRBV12-4; j_gene: TRBJ1-2; CDR3aa: CASSWALSYGYTF
v_gene: TRBV7-2; j_gene: TRBJ2-7; CDR3aa: CASSLALGDSSYEQYF
v_gene: TRBV5-1; j_gene: TRBJ2-2; CDR3aa: CASSLVTGGSNTGELFF
v_gene: TRBV20-1; j_gene: TRBJ2-5; CDR3aa: CSARARQPQETQYF
v_gene: TRBV10-3; j_gene: TRBJ2-7; CDR3aa: CAISATSGTYEQYF
v_gene: TRBV12-3/TRBV12-4; j_gene: TRBJ2-3; CDR3aa: CASSRASTDTQYF
v_gene: TRBV7-9; j_gene: TRBJ2-1; CDR3aa: CASSPRQGSYNEQFF
v_gene: TRBV7-2; j_gene: TRBJ1-6; CDR3aa: CASSLSAWTGEYNSPLHF
v_gene: TRBV20-1; j_gene: TRBJ2-1; CDR3aa: CSHHPEGGTGEQFF
v_gene: TRBV9; j_gene: TRBJ2-7; CDR3aa: CASSVTPEASYEQYF
v_gene: TRBV27; j_gene: TRBJ2-2; CDR3aa: CASRGGWDRYTGELFF
v_gene: TRBV9; j_gene: TRBJ2-1; CDR3aa: CASSVELYSQGSYNEQFF
v_gene: TRBV10-3; j_gene: TRBJ2-1; CDR3aa: CAIGTGTNNEQFF